Listed below are T cell receptor beta chains from one sample, sequenced in a study of cytomegalovirus exposure and HLA in healthy donors. This table comes from immunoSEQ multiplex PCR, and its TCRdb copy is limited to in-frame clones, with some not included. The sample records under 250,000 clones, roughly 83% being singletons. The sample comprised PBMCs. The source is a young woman in good health and CMV-seronegative. The CDR3 runs from the conserved cysteine through the conserved F or W. The D gene is left open where the match is weak. The size field is filled for only some rows; it gives once, few, many or a size class.

D,J,size,V,DNA,CDR3
.,TRBJ2-1,.,TRBV7-6,TGTGCCAGCAGCTTAAGTCCGGACAGATCACGGGAGCAGTTCTTC,CASSLSPDRSREQFF
TRBD2,TRBJ2-7,.,TRBV5-6,TGTGCCAGCAGCGCCGGGGGGAGCCGCCTCTACGAGCAGTACTTC,CASSAGGSRLYEQYF
.,TRBJ2-7,.,TRBV2,TGTGCCAGCATCGAGGGGGAGACTAGCAGTTACGAGCAGTACTTC,CASIEGETSSYEQYF
.,TRBJ2-7,once,TRBV27,TGTGCCAGCAGTCCGAGCCCTACCTACGAGCAGTACTTC,CASSPSPTYEQYF
.,TRBJ2-3,once,TRBV30,TGTGCCTGGAGGGATTCGGGATCCTCCACAGATACGCAGTATTTT,CAWRDSGSSTDTQYF
.,TRBJ2-2,.,TRBV5-6,TGTGCCAGCAGCTACCGGGACGCGCCCGGGGAGCTGTTTTTT,CASSYRDAPGELFF
TRBD1,TRBJ1-2,many,TRBV10-3,TGTGCCATCAGAAGGGGACAGGTGGATGGCTACACCTTC,CAIRRGQVDGYTF
TRBD2,TRBJ2-5,.,TRBV28,TGTGCCAGCAGTTTAGCGGGACTAGCGGGAGGAGGGGAGACCCAGTACTTC,CASSLAGLAGGGETQYF
TRBD1,TRBJ1-1,.,TRBV29-1,TGCAGCGTGGCCGGGACAGGTACTGAAGCTTTCTTT,CSVAGTGTEAFF
.,TRBJ2-1,.,TRBV29-1,TGCAGCGTCGTGTATGGGGTAGAGCAGTTCTTC,CSVVYGVEQFF
.,TRBJ1-1,.,TRBV28,TGTGCCAGCAGTTTAGGGACATCGAACACTGAAGCTTTCTTT,CASSLGTSNTEAFF
TRBD1,TRBJ2-5,.,TRBV11-2,TGTGCCAGCAGCCCGGACAGGGGAGAGACCCAGTACTTC,CASSPDRGETQYF
.,TRBJ1-1,.,TRBV30,TGTGCCTGGAGCGCTAAAAACGCTGAAGCTTTCTTT,CAWSAKNAEAFF
TRBD1,TRBJ1-5,few,TRBV2,TGTGCCAGCAGTGCCGGGACAGAGTATCAGCCCCAGCATTTT,CASSAGTEYQPQHF
TRBD1,TRBJ2-7,.,TRBV11-2,TGTGCCAGCAGCCCGCGGACAGGTGGCGAGCAGTACTTC,CASSPRTGGEQYF
.,TRBJ1-5,few,TRBV5-1,TGCGCCAGCAGCTGGGGCGATAGCAATCAGCCCCAGCATTTT,CASSWGDSNQPQHF
.,TRBJ1-6,.,TRBV5-1,TGCGCCAGCAGCCCCAACTCCTATAATTCACCCCTCCACTTT,CASSPNSYNSPLHF
.,TRBJ2-7,few,TRBV10-2,TGCGCCAGCACCGAGATCCCAGGGGAGCAGTACTTC,CASTEIPGEQYF
.,TRBJ2-5,once,TRBV27,TGTGCCAGCAGTTTCGGGTTGGCGGGCGTTCAAGAGACCCAGTACTTC,CASSFGLAGVQETQYF
.,TRBJ2-7,.,TRBV28,TGTGCCAGCAGTTTTTGGGCGTTGCAATCCTACGAGCAGTACTTC,CASSFWALQSYEQYF
.,TRBJ2-1,.,TRBV2,TGTGCCAGCAGTGAATTTTTGAAGAATGAGCAGTTCTTC,CASSEFLKNEQFF
.,TRBJ2-7,.,TRBV5-6,TGTGCCAGCAGCTTCTACAGACAGACCTACGAGCAGTACTTC,CASSFYRQTYEQYF
.,TRBJ2-7,.,TRBV28,TGTGCCAGCAAATCTCGGGCGGGCCGGGCGACCTCCTACGAGCAGTACTTC,CASKSRAGRATSYEQYF
.,TRBJ2-7,.,TRBV15,TGTGCCACCAGACGAGACAGGACGTCCTACGAGCAGTACTTC,CATRRDRTSYEQYF
.,TRBJ1-2,.,TRBV5-1,TGCGCCAGCAGCTACACTACCGGGGGGGGCTATGGCTACACCTTC,CASSYTTGGGYGYTF